This T cell receptor (beta chain) was identified during a study of long-term antiretroviral therapy in people with HIV. The assay, immunoSEQ v3.0, was run at survey level. Here immunoSEQ multiplex PCR was the method, and the copy in TCRdb shows in-frame clones only, minus some. The sample consists of some 16,000 clones, around four fifths of them appearing once. V lost 5 bases and J lost 0, with 11 bases in between. Looked up from germline, CDR1 is LNHNV and CDR2 is YYDKDF (reference sequence). CDR3 length equals 15 residues. The sample consisted of unsorted PBMCs, taken less than 2.2 years before starting antiretroviral therapy. V is TRBV15 and J is TRBJ1-3; no definite D call. This TCR was recovered from a man under 40 with HIV. CDR3 protein: CATSPYPSSGNTIYF. The CDR3 bases are TGTGCCACCAGCCCCTACCCCTCCTCTGGAAACACCATATATTTT.